Only one count was recorded for the clone carrying this TCR beta chain. The antigen is undetermined. The source of the sample is a study of persistence of HIV-infected CD4 T cells. Study conclusions and caveats: Compared with CD3/CD28-stimulated cells, CMV- and Gag-responding cells showed lower TCRbeta richness. Proviral oligoclonality tracked with TCR oligoclonality within the same sorted cells.

The immunoSEQ assay was version 4, run in survey mode. The repertoire was sequenced with immunoSEQ multiplex PCR; TCRdb's copy has only in-frame clones and lacks some. This sample has 40,000 or so clones; about 85% occur once, and the top ten carry about 0.46%. This nonspecific control used anti-CD3/anti-CD28 bead stimulation of CD4+ T cells. Sorting of responding CD4+ T cells relied on upregulated CD40 ligand together with CD69. Stimulated PBMCs had first been depleted of CD8+ T cells. An approximately 19-hour stimulation of CD8-depleted PBMCs used anti-CD28/CD49d costimulation, CD40-blocking antibody and enfuvirtide. The starting material was CD4+ T cells sorted from PBMCs after approximately 19-hour stimulation, obtained from a patient who received antiretroviral therapy. This TCR was sampled from an adult woman with HIV who was CMV-seropositive.

The CDR3 spells CASSSGDRTDTQYF. In nucleotides, the CDR3 is TGCGCCAGCAGCTCGGGAGACAGGACAGATACGCAGTATTTT. V is TRBV5-1 and J is TRBJ2-3, with D perhaps TRBD1 or TRBD2 (6 bases each). Looked up from germline, CDR1 is SGHRS and CDR2 is YFSETQ. The CDR3 is made up of 14 amino acids. Trimming shortened V by 3 bases and J by 3 bases, and 11 bases separated the two germline ends.